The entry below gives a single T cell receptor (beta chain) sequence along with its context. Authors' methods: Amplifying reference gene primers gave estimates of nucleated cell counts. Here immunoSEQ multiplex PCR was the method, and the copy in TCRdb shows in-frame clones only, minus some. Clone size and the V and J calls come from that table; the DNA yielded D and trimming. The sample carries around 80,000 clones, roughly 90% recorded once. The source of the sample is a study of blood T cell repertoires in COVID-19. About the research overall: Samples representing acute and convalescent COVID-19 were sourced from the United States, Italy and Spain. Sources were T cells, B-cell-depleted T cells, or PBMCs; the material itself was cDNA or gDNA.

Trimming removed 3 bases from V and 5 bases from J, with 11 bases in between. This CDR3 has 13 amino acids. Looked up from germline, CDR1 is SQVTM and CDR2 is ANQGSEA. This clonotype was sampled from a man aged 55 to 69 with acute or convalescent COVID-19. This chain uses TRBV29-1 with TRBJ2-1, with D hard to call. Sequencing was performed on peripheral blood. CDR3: CSVDDRRNNEQFF. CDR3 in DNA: TGCAGCGTTGATGATCGGCGGAACAATGAGCAGTTCTTC.